The 26 T cell receptor beta chains below were found in one sample sequenced in a study of molecular identifiers for immune sequencing clone quantification. From the PCR reads, TCRdb called clonotypes with MiXCR, one entry per CDR3 protein. Altogether some 94,000 distinct CDR3 sequences are present, about 23% being singletons, with the ten largest covering about 0.8%. Sequenced: naive CD8+ T cells from blood, with Jurkat cell RNA spiked in. The subset was: FACS-sorted CD8+CD4-CCR7+CD45RA+ naive T cells. These receptors all come from a human donor in good health. Some libraries in this study had Jurkat cell RNA spiked in.

This chain joins TRBV19 and TRBJ2-3; 9 bases map to TRBD1. CDR1 is LNHDA and CDR2 is SQIVND in the germline V gene (reference sequence). V gave up 0 bases and J gave up 6 bases; unmatched junction bases: 7. The CDR3 contains 16 residues. In nucleotides, the CDR3 is TGTGCCAGTAGTATAGATGAACAGGGGGCGCAGGATACGCAGTATTTT. Translation gives CASSIDEQGAQDTQYF.

The gene calls are TRBV11-2 and TRBJ1-6; no definite D call. This CDR3 is built from 17 residues. Germline assignment: CDR1 SGHAT and CDR2 FQNNGV. V shed 4 bases and J shed 0 bases, with 13 bases lying between them. The CDR3 sequence: CASSYDGPSSYNSPLHF. In DNA form, the CDR3 reads TGTGCCAGCAGCTATGACGGACCGAGCTCCTATAATTCACCCCTCCACTTT.

This clonotype was picked up many times. The chain links TRBV7-2 to TRBJ2-7; 8 bases match TRBD1. V was clipped by 1 base and J by 4 bases; unmatched bases: 3. The CDR3 has 14 amino acids. Looked up from germline, CDR1 is SGHTA and CDR2 is FQGNSA. CDR3 amino acids: CASSLGNRGYEQYF. The CDR3 nucleotides read TGTGCCAGCAGCTTAGGAAACAGGGGGTACGAGCAGTACTTC.

In its sample, this clonotype was seen a few times. J is TRBJ2-5 and V is TRBV7-9; unclear D gene. Germline-derived CDR1 and CDR2 are SEHNR and FQNEAQ (reference sequence). This CDR3 contains 13 residues. Trimming pared 7 bases from V and 1 base from J, leaving 10 bases between. The CDR3 coding sequence is TGTGCCAGCACCCCTTGGGGCCAAGAGACCCAGTACTTC. It encodes CASTPWGQETQYF.

Regarding this clonotype: This sequence may be a read error, since a much larger clone differs from it by one base. The CDR3 spells CSTKKVEKLFF. In DNA, the CDR3 is TGCAGTACTAAAAAGGTTGAAAAACTGTTTTTT. The rearrangement links TRBV20-1 to TRBJ1-4; D is uncertain. The ends were cut back, 8 bases at V and 7 bases at J, with 11 bases in the middle. The CDR3 runs to 11 residues. CDR1 is DFQATT, CDR2 SNEGSKA, per germline (reference sequence).

The chain links TRBV14 to TRBJ2-5, with D possibly being TRBD1 (6 bases). Germline assignment: CDR1 SGHDN and CDR2 FVKESK. The CDR3 extends over 14 amino acids. V lost 4 bases, J lost 2 bases, and 11 bases lay in between. The CDR3 is CASSRRTEQETQYF. The CDR3, as DNA: TGTGCCAGCAGCCGAAGGACAGAACAAGAGACCCAGTACTTC.

V and J are TRBV10-3 and TRBJ2-3; TRBD1 or TRBD2 may be the D gene (5 bases each). The CDR3 spans 17 residues. CDR1 and CDR2 (germline): ENHRY, SYGVKD. Trimming took off 6 bases at V and 0 bases at J, with 19 bases between the two ends. The CDR3, as DNA: TGTGCCATCAGGGAGAGCCTGGGGGTGGTAAGCACAGATACGCAGTATTTT. It codes for CAIRESLGVVSTDTQYF.

This clonotype occurred many times. The genes are TRBV5-6 and TRBJ2-3, with 9 bases identical to TRBD1. Germline assignment: CDR1 SGHDT and CDR2 YYEEEE. Unmatched junction bases numbered 7, after V lost 4 bases and J lost 4 bases. The CDR3 covers 15 residues. CDR3 sequence: CASSGDRAVADTQYF. CDR3 bases: TGTGCCAGCAGCGGGGACAGGGCCGTCGCAGATACGCAGTATTTT. The full variable domain, with the rest looked up from reference TRBV5-6 and TRBJ2-3, is DAGVTQSPTHLIKTRGQQVTLRCSPKSGHDTVSWYQQALGQGPQFIFQYYEEEERQRGNFPDRFSGHQFPNYSSELNVNALLLGDSALYLCASSGDRAVADTQYFGPGTRLTVL.

This clonotype occurred once. It may be a read error: a sequence one base away is much more abundant. V gene TRBV7-2 combines with J gene TRBJ2-3; 7 bases map to TRBD1. V lost 1 base to trimming and J lost 9 bases; unmatched junction nucleotides: 7. The CDR3 spans 14 residues. CDR1 SGHTA and CDR2 FQGNSA come from the germline V gene. CDR3 residues: CASSLVTTGETQYF. CDR3 coding DNA: TGTGCCAGCAGCTTAGTAACAACAGGGGAGACGCAGTATTTT.

To note about this clonotype: A read error may be the cause here, since a much bigger clone is one base away. The V gene is TRBV19, the J gene TRBJ2-7; D tentatively reads TRBD1 or TRBD2 (5 bases each). The CDR3 consists of 16 residues. The germline gives CDR1 LNHDA, CDR2 SQIVND (reference sequence). CDR3: CASSFRGPTEPYEQCF. As DNA, the CDR3 is TGTGCCAGTAGTTTCCGGGGACCGACCGAACCCTACGAGCAGTGCTTC.

This clonotype was found a few times. The chain has TRBV4-1 and TRBJ2-7; the match to TRBD1 covers 8 bases. There are 15 residues in the CDR3. Germline CDR1 MGHRA, CDR2 YSYEKL. V was pared by 1 base and J by 7 bases, with 9 bases of the junction left unmatched. In DNA, the CDR3 is TGCGCCAGCAGCCAAGTGGCCAGGGGGCTGGAGGAGCAGTACTTC. Translated, it gives CASSQVARGLEEQYF.

The chain couples TRBV10-3 to TRBJ1-1; TRBD1 agrees at 8 bases. Germline CDR1 reads ENHRY; CDR2 reads SYGVKD. Germline trimming cut 7 bases from V and 2 bases from J; bases unmatched to any gene: 9. The CDR3 totals 15 residues. The CDR3: CAIKTTGEVNTEAFF. The CDR3 nucleotides are TGTGCCATCAAGACGACAGGGGAGGTCAACACTGAAGCTTTCTTT.

CDR3 DNA: TGCGCCAGCAGCCAAGATTGGCTAAGCTCCTACAATGAGCAGTTCTTC. Encoded protein: CASSQDWLSSYNEQFF. The V and J genes are TRBV4-3 and TRBJ2-1; D is unclear. Between the trimmed V and J ends, which lost 0 bases and 0 bases, there was a span of 9 bases. The CDR3 spans 16 residues. Germline loops: CDR1 LGHNA, CDR2 YSLEER.

This clonotype was observed a handful of times. The V and J genes are TRBV7-9 and TRBJ2-7; D remains unclear. The CDR3 consists of 14 residues. Trimming took off 4 bases at V and 0 bases at J, with 10 bases between the two ends. Looked up from germline, CDR1 is SEHNR and CDR2 is FQNEAQ (reference sequence). This CDR3 is CASSYGSSSYEQYF. As DNA, the CDR3 is TGTGCCAGCAGCTACGGGTCTAGCTCCTACGAGCAGTACTTC.

This clonotype was observed at least ten times. This chain joins TRBV5-1 and TRBJ1-1; D not resolved. V was cut by 0 bases and J by 2 bases, with 5 bases left in between. The germline CDR1 and CDR2 sequences are SGHRS and YFSETQ. The CDR3 contains 13 residues. CDR3 nucleotides: TGCGCCAGCAGCTTGGGCACCAACACTGAAGCTTTCTTT. This sequence encodes CASSLGTNTEAFF.

Turning to this clonotype: The junction shows a germline mismatch at one end, possibly a read error. This chain connects TRBV5-1 to TRBJ1-1, with D unresolved. Germline loops: CDR1 SGHRS, CDR2 YFSETQ. The CDR3 consists of 14 residues. Here the CDR3 reads CASSSYTRNTGAFF. CDR3 DNA sequence: TGCGCCAGCAGCTCGTATACAAGGAACACTGGAGCTTTCTTT.

This clonotype came up many times. The chain has TRBV20-1 and TRBJ2-7; a weak D match, TRBD1 (6 bases). With 2 bases removed from V and 2 bases from J, the gap between germline ends came to 10 bases. Germline V lookup: CDR1 DFQATT, CDR2 SNEGSKA (reference sequence). The CDR3 spans 13 residues. This chain's CDR3 is CSARRGSAYEQYF. The DNA for the CDR3 is TGCAGTGCTAGAAGGGGGTCCGCCTACGAGCAGTACTTC.

This clonotype occurred many times. This rearrangement joins TRBV10-3 to TRBJ2-3; no definite D call. Deletions cut 0 bases from V and 2 bases from J, with 12 bases between. CDR3 length equals 16 residues. CDR1 and CDR2 (germline): ENHRY, SYGVKD. Here the CDR3 reads CAISESRGGDTDTQYF. For the CDR3, the DNA is TGTGCCATCAGTGAGTCCCGTGGCGGAGACACAGATACGCAGTATTTT.

The sample holds many counts of this clonotype. CDR3 nucleotide sequence: TGTGCCAGCTCGGAGTATCCAACTAATGAAAAACTGTTTTTT. Translated: CASSEYPTNEKLFF. The chain joins TRBV6-5 to TRBJ1-4; D is unclear. CDR1 is MNHEY and CDR2 is SVGAGI in the germline V gene. V gave up 8 bases and J gave up 0 bases, with 10 bases separating them. The CDR3 loop spans 14 amino acids.

V and J are TRBV13 and TRBJ2-7, with a tentative D call TRBD2 (5 bases). Germline V gene data show CDR1 as PRHDT and CDR2 as FYEKMQ (reference sequence). Trimming took 4 bases from V and 3 from J, leaving 16 bases between them. The CDR3 runs 15 residues. The CDR3 coding sequence is TGTGCCAGCAGCTCGACCGGACTGAAGGACTACGAGCAGTACTTC. It codes for CASSSTGLKDYEQYF.

On this clonotype itself: A much larger clone lies one base from this, so it may be a read error. CDR3 sequence: CASSWFAGPEAFF. The CDR3 DNA reads TGTGCCAGCAGCTGGTTCGCAGGGCCTGAAGCTTTCTTT. This chain joins TRBV5-6 and TRBJ1-1; a possible D gene is TRBD1 (5 bases). CDR1 SGHDT and CDR2 YYEEEE come from the germline V gene. This CDR3 is 13 amino acids long. Trimming cost V 3 bases and J 6 bases, with 12 bases left between them.

This rearrangement joins TRBV4-2 to TRBJ2-1, with 7 positions matching TRBD2. V lost 0 bases to trimming and J lost 6 bases; unmatched junction nucleotides: 5. Germline CDR1 LGHNA, CDR2 YNFKEQ. The CDR3 totals 15 residues. CDR3 DNA: TGTGCCAGCAGCCAAGATTTGCTAGCGGCCAATGAGCAGTTCTTC. The encoded protein is CASSQDLLAANEQFF.

In this sample, this clonotype turned up many times. The gene calls are TRBV9 and TRBJ1-6; D perhaps matches TRBD1 (5 bases). The V end was cut by 4 bases, the J end by 0 bases, with 11 bases between. The CDR3 sequence is 16 residues long. Germline V gene sequence: CDR1 SGDLS, CDR2 YYNGEE. CDR3 region: CASSQTESSYNSPLHF. The CDR3 coding sequence is TGTGCCAGCAGCCAGACAGAAAGCTCCTATAATTCACCCCTCCACTTT.

The V gene is TRBV4-1, the J gene TRBJ1-2; TRBD1 is a possible D gene (6 bases). V lost 0 bases and J 7 bases, leaving 18 bases between the germline ends. From germline, CDR1 is MGHRA and CDR2 YSYEKL. The CDR3 spans 16 residues. This CDR3 is CASSQDAGVGYCGYTF. The CDR3 region has the DNA TGCGCCAGCAGCCAAGACGCAGGGGTAGGATACTGTGGCTACACCTTC.

Note on this clonotype: A much larger clone is a single base away; this may be a read error. The rearrangement uses TRBV7-9 and TRBJ2-3, with D hard to call. The germline V gene encodes CDR1 SEHNR and CDR2 FQNEAQ (reference sequence). V lost 3 bases to trimming and J lost 4 bases, with 17 bases between them. The CDR3 length is 16 residues. CDR3 in DNA: TGTGCCAGCAGCTTCACTGGGCACCGACTCGCAGATACGCAGTATTTT. Protein product: CASSFTGHRLADTQYF.

This clonotype occurred a few times. This chain links TRBV4-1 with TRBJ1-1; D not certain. V lost 0 bases and J 0 bases, leaving 8 bases between the germline ends. In germline, CDR1 is MGHRA, CDR2 YSYEKL. This CDR3 contains 15 residues. The chain's CDR3 is CASSQDSGMNTEAFF. CDR3 DNA: TGCGCCAGCAGCCAAGACTCAGGAATGAACACTGAAGCTTTCTTT.